This T cell receptor (beta chain) was observed in a study of regulatory T cells (dated by TCRdb to 2017 to 2018). About the full investigation: The study compared T-cell receptor beta repertoires of sorted regulatory, conventional CD4+ and CD8+ T cells in CD3G-deficient patients with those in healthy controls. Broader findings and caveats from the paper: Conventional CD4+ T cells from CD3G-deficient patients were enriched for hydrophobic residues at CDR3 positions 6 and 7, suggesting more self-reactive specificities. Patient repertoires showed restricted unique TRB V-J pairs and skewed V and J gene usage, most marked in regulatory T cells.

Evidence of autoimmunity was present in all CD3G-deficient patients, and the autoimmunity was more severe in two of the patients. Patients were tested at ages ranging from 2 to 39 years, and reduced naive and increased memory CD4+ and CD8+ T-cell proportions were found in the patients. CD4+ cells were FACS-sorted into CD25-high CD127-low regulatory T cells and CD25-low CD127-high conventional CD4+ T cells. Five to seven individuals with CD3G deficiency were included in the patient group. An international network of physicians spanning the United States, Europe and Asia provided the patient samples and clinical data. Peripheral blood mononuclear cells were isolated by Ficoll density separation. On this clone: It lacks a known antigen. No base-level quality is on record; no much larger clone is a single base apart.

In the multiplex PCR, 52 forward TRBV primers and 13 reverse TRBJ primers were used, and assay-based and computational corrections were applied for amplification bias. Rearranged TRB loci were amplified from genomic DNA by multiplex PCR within the immunoSEQ assay. An Illumina HiSeq platform was used to sequence the TRB amplicons. The source study handled its data this way. Custom algorithms error-filtered the raw sequences and aligned them to reference gene sequences, after which the immunoSEQ online tools were used for analysis. The frequencies of productive and nonproductive TRB rearrangements were evaluated among unique sequences as well as among total sequences. The likelihood of self-reactivity was estimated by examining two features, hydrophobicity and amino acid composition, of TRB CDR3 positions 6 and 7. Group comparisons used t tests, Mann-Whitney tests or two-way ANOVA run in Prism software. TCRdb retrieved this table from immuneACCESS and kept in-frame rearrangements only. Not all clones are present; in checked studies, unresolved V genes account for under half, and no reason is known for the remainder. V and J calls and clone size are those listed in that table; D and trimming were worked out from the DNA. The sample profile shows about 35,000 clones; about 89% of them were found once. The ten largest clones capture about 2.5% of the sample.

CDR1 and CDR2, per the germline V gene (reference sequence), are GTSNPN and SVGIG. V is clipped by 5 bases and J by 1 base, and the sequence between their germline boundaries is 17 bases long. Spanning cysteine to phenylalanine, the CDR3 consists of 15 amino acids. The read is trimmed to its CDR3 DNA, 45 bases read in frame from base 1. This TCR derives from a young adult with CD3G deficiency. The chain uses TRBV30 and TRBJ1-1, with the D segment identity uncertain. The sample was conventional CD4+ T cells sorted from blood. At the DNA level, the sequence is TGTGCCTGGGCATCCCCCCGGACGGGGAACACTGAAGCTTTCTTT. It specifies CAWASPRTGNTEAFF.